The 21 T cell receptor beta chains presented below share a single source sample, sequenced in a study of CD8+CD57+ T cells in acquired aplastic anemia. Patients picked for sequencing had shown CD8+CD57+ cell expansion detected by flow cytometry. Genomic DNA acted as the template from which TCR beta VDJ combination and CDR3 sequence profiling were carried out. MiXCR, applied by TCRdb to the reads, yields one record per CDR3 protein. This sample has about 180,000 distinct CDR3 sequences, with roughly 50% found just once. Sequencing was carried out using sorted CD4+, CD8+, or CD8+CD57+ T cells (not recorded which) from PBMCs. These receptors were taken from a human donor with aplastic anemia.

The chain joins TRBV2 to TRBJ2-2; D may be TRBD1 or TRBD2 (5 bases each). The V gene lost 6 bases and the J gene lost 3 bases, with 14 bases spanning the gap. The CDR3 totals 15 residues. In germline, CDR1 is SNHLY, CDR2 FYNNEI. The CDR3 bases are TGTGCCAGCAGGACCGGGGCGGAGGACACCGGGGAGCTGTTTTTT. Encoded protein: CASRTGAEDTGELFF.

CDR3 loop: CASSLDPRVTYEQYF. The CDR3 DNA follows: TGTGCCAGCAGCCTCGACCCCAGGGTTACCTACGAGCAGTACTTC. This chain joins TRBV11-3 and TRBJ2-7; D is possibly TRBD1 (5 bases). The germline gives CDR1 SGHNT, CDR2 YENEEA. The V end lost 5 bases, the J end lost 2 bases, and 16 bases lay between the germline ends. CDR3 size: 15 residues.

The J gene is TRBJ1-6, the V gene TRBV6-1, with D tentatively TRBD1 (6 bases). V was shortened by 6 bases and J by 10 bases, with 19 bases between the two germline ends. The length of the CDR3 is 15 residues. Germline CDR1 is MNHNS and CDR2 is SASEGT. The CDR3 spells CASSLDQGLGSPLHF. CDR3 coding DNA: TGTGCCAGCAGCTTAGATCAGGGGCTGGGATCACCCCTCCACTTT.

This clonotype was detected only once. The chain uses TRBV29-1 and TRBJ2-2; 7 bases match TRBD2. J lost 1 base, V lost 7 bases, and 3 bases had no gene match. From germline, CDR1 is SQVTM and CDR2 ANQGSEA. The CDR3 length is 13 residues. For the CDR3, the DNA is TGCAGCGCTGTAGCGGGGAACACCGGGGAGCTGTTTTTT. Its protein is CSAVAGNTGELFF.

The rearrangement uses TRBV7-6 and TRBJ2-7; TRBD2 is a possible D gene (5 bases). V lost 2 bases and J 6 bases, leaving 14 bases between the germline ends. This CDR3 has 14 residues. CDR1 and CDR2 from the germline V gene are SGHVS and FNYEAQ. As DNA, the CDR3 is TGTGCCAGCAGCTTATCCGGGGTAGCGTCCGAGCAGTACTTC. It is translated as CASSLSGVASEQYF.

The sample holds many counts of this clonotype. V gene TRBV19 combines with J gene TRBJ2-7, with unresolved D. Per the germline V gene, CDR1 is LNHDA and CDR2 is SQIVND (reference sequence). The CDR3 covers 12 residues. V was cut by 4 bases and J by 3 bases, with 7 bases left in between. The CDR3 nucleotides are TGTGCCAGTAGTAACACCTTCTACGAGCAGTACTTC. It yields the protein CASSNTFYEQYF.

V and J are TRBV7-9 and TRBJ2-7, with D perhaps matching TRBD1 (6 bases). The CDR3 extends over 14 amino acids. Per the germline V gene, CDR1 is SEHNR and CDR2 is FQNEAQ (reference sequence). V lost 6 bases to trimming and J lost 2 bases, with 14 bases between them. DNA for the CDR3: TGTGCCAGCAGTCCGACCGGGACACCCTACGAGCAGTACTTC. Translating gives CASSPTGTPYEQYF.

V usage is TRBV7-6 and J usage is TRBJ2-5; 7 bases map to TRBD2. V was pared by 6 bases and J by 1 base, with 26 bases of the junction left unmatched. This CDR3 spans 21 amino acids. The V gene's germline CDR1 is SGHVS and CDR2 FNYEAQ. The CDR3 loop is CASSPTLEWATGLGFQETQYF. CDR3 sequence (DNA): TGTGCCAGCAGTCCAACACTTGAATGGGCAACAGGACTAGGGTTCCAAGAGACCCAGTACTTC.

The rearrangement uses TRBV20-1 and TRBJ1-1; D is undetermined. The CDR3 has 15 amino acids. CDR1 and CDR2 from the germline V gene are DFQATT and SNEGSKA (reference sequence). Trimming took 3 bases from V and 2 from J, leaving 16 bases between them. CDR3 DNA sequence: TGCAGTGCTAGGGGCATGGCAGCGTTTAACACTGAAGCTTTCTTT. Protein: CSARGMAAFNTEAFF.

Only one count was recorded for this clonotype. V usage is TRBV7-3 and J usage is TRBJ2-1; 9 nucleotides align to TRBD2. CDR3 size: 15 residues. Germline CDR1 and CDR2: SGHTA and FQGTGA. The V gene end was trimmed by 4 bases and the J gene end by 2 bases; junction bases not matched to a gene: 3. CDR3 DNA sequence: TGTGCCAGCAGCTCCGGGACTAGCACCTACAATGAGCAGTTCTTC. Encoded protein: CASSSGTSTYNEQFF.

This clonotype has at least ten counts. The chain employs TRBV27 and TRBJ1-2; the D is unclear. V was cut by 4 bases and J by 8 bases, with 17 bases left in between. The germline CDR1 and CDR2 sequences are MNHEY and SMNVEV (reference sequence). The CDR3 is made up of 14 amino acids. Here the CDR3 DNA reads TGTGCCAGCAGTTCCCCGGCGCAATCGGGAGGCTACACCTTC. This sequence encodes CASSSPAQSGGYTF.

A few counts support this clonotype. The chain couples TRBV10-3 to TRBJ2-5; perhaps D is TRBD1 or TRBD2 (6 bases each). The V end lost 0 bases, the J end lost 4 bases, and 21 bases lay between the germline ends. CDR1 is ENHRY and CDR2 is SYGVKD in the germline V gene. The CDR3 runs 18 residues. As DNA, the CDR3 is TGTGCCATCAGTGAGTCGTTAGGAAAGGGCAGGGGAGGAGAGACCCAGTACTTC. This gives the protein CAISESLGKGRGGETQYF.

A few counts support this clonotype. This chain joins TRBV11-2 and TRBJ2-3; the D gene is possibly TRBD2 (5 bases). With 5 bases removed from V and 0 bases from J, the gap between germline ends came to 12 bases. The CDR3 runs to 15 residues. CDR1 is SGHAT, CDR2 FQNNGV, per germline. CDR3 coding DNA: TGTGCCAGCAGCCCCTGGACTTCTAGCACAGATACGCAGTATTTT. This codes for CASSPWTSSTDTQYF.

This clonotype showed up many times. V usage is TRBV5-1 and J usage is TRBJ1-2; D not certain. From germline, CDR1 is SGHRS and CDR2 YFSETQ. The CDR3 loop spans 16 amino acids. Trimming took off 0 bases at V and 4 bases at J, with 16 bases between the two ends. CDR3 in DNA: TGCGCCAGCAGCTTGGCCGCTACTAGGGAAGGCTATGGCTACACCTTC. Its translation is CASSLAATREGYGYTF.

In the case of this clonotype: A read error may explain this, as a much larger clone is one base away. The CDR3 nucleotides are TGTGCCAACAGTTCCGACAGGGGTGATGAAAAACTGTTTTTT. It translates to CANSSDRGDEKLFF. The chain joins TRBV5-8 to TRBJ1-4; TRBD1 agrees at 8 bases. V lost 9 bases, J lost 6 bases, and 10 bases stayed unmatched. Germline V CDR1 and CDR2: SGHTS, YDEGEE. CDR3 length: 14 amino acids.

This clonotype was found many times. This chain joins TRBV6-1 and TRBJ1-5; D is possibly TRBD1 (5 bases). Trimming took off 6 bases at V and 7 bases at J, with 16 bases between the two ends. There are 14 residues in the CDR3. The germline gives CDR1 MNHNS, CDR2 SASEGT. This CDR3 reads CASSLSGGKQPQHF. The CDR3, as DNA: TGTGCCAGCAGCCTCTCGGGGGGGAAACAGCCCCAGCATTTT.

J is TRBJ2-1 and V is TRBV29-1; possibly TRBD1 for D (6 bases). V was shortened by 4 bases and J by 0 bases, with 10 bases between the two germline ends. From germline, CDR1 is SQVTM and CDR2 ANQGSEA. This CDR3 comprises 14 residues. The CDR3 spells CSVGWDNSYNEQFF. In DNA, the CDR3 is TGCAGCGTTGGATGGGACAACTCCTACAATGAGCAGTTCTTC.

A few counts support this clonotype. V is TRBV24-1 and J is TRBJ2-1; 10 bases are a match to TRBD2. This CDR3 contains 16 residues. V gave up 5 bases and J gave up 0 bases; unmatched junction bases: 3. Germline CDR1 and CDR2: KGHDR and SFDVKD. The CDR3 DNA reads as TGTGCCACCAGTGTAGCTAGCGGGAGCTCCTACAATGAGCAGTTCTTC. Translated, it gives CATSVASGSSYNEQFF.

The chain is built from TRBV4-2 and TRBJ2-1, with 8 bases aligning to TRBD1. The CDR3 loop spans 18 amino acids. V trimming: 4 bases; J trimming: 0 bases; junction bases outside the gene matches: 11. The germline V gene encodes CDR1 LGHNA and CDR2 YNFKEQ. CDR3 sequence reads: CASSRAPTGENSYNEQFF. CDR3 DNA sequence: TGTGCCAGCAGCCGGGCCCCGACAGGGGAAAACTCCTACAATGAGCAGTTCTTC.

This clonotype occurred many times. The chain carries TRBV20-1 and TRBJ1-2, with 8 positions matching TRBD1. The CDR3 sequence is 15 residues long. Germline lookup yields CDR1 DFQATT and CDR2 SNEGSKA (reference sequence). V was clipped by 6 bases and J by 7 bases; unmatched bases: 16. The CDR3 protein is CSAEADRGDLFGYTF. Written as DNA, the CDR3 is TGCAGTGCGGAAGCCGACAGGGGCGATCTATTTGGCTACACCTTC.

The V gene is TRBV24-1, the J gene TRBJ2-3, with D tentatively TRBD1 (5 bases). Trimming stripped 5 bases from V and 4 bases from J, with 12 bases between. Germline assignment: CDR1 KGHDR and CDR2 SFDVKD. CDR3 length equals 14 residues. DNA of the CDR3: TGTGCCACCAGTGGTTCCAGGGTAGCAGATACGCAGTATTTT. Translated, it gives CATSGSRVADTQYF.